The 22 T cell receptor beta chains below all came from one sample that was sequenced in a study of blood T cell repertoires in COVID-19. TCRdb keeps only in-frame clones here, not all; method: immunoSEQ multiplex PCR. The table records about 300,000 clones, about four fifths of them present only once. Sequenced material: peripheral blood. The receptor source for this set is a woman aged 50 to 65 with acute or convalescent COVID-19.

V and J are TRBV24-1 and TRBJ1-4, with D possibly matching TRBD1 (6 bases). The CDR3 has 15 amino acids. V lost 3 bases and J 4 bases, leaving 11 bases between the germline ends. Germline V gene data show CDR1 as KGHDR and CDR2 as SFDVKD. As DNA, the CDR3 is TGTGCCACCAGTGATGGGGCAGGGGTTAATGAAAAACTGTTTTTT. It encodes CATSDGAGVNEKLFF.

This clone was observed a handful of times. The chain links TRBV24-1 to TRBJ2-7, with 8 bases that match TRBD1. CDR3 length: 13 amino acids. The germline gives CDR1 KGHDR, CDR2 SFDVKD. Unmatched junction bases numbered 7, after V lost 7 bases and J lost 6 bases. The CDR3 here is CATRETGEGEQYF. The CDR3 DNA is TGTGCCACCAGGGAGACAGGGGAAGGCGAGCAGTACTTC.

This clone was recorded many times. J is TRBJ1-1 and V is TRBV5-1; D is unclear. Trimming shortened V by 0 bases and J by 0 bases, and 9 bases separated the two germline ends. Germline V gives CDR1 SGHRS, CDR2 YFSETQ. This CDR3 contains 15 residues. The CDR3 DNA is TGCGCCAGCAGCTTGGACGGCGGATTGAACACTGAAGCTTTCTTT. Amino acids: CASSLDGGLNTEAFF. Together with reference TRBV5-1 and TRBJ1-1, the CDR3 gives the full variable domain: KAGVTQTPRYLIKTRGQQVTLSCSPISGHRSVSWYQQTPGQGLQFLFEYFSETQRNKGNFPGRFSGRQFSNSRSEMNVSTLELGDSALYLCASSLDGGLNTEAFFGQGTRLTVV.

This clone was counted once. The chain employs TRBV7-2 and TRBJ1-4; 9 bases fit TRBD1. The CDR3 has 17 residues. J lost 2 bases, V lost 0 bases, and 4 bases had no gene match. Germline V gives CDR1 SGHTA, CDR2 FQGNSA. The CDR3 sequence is CASSLAPGQGTNEKLFF. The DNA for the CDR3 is TGTGCCAGCAGCTTAGCTCCCGGACAGGGGACTAATGAAAAACTGTTTTTT.

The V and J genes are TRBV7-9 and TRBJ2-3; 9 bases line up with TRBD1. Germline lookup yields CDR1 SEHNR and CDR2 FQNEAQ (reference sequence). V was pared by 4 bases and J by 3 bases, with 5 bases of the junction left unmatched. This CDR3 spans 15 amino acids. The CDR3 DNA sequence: TGTGCCAGCAGCTCCTGGGGACAGGGAACAGATACGCAGTATTTT. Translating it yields CASSSWGQGTDTQYF.

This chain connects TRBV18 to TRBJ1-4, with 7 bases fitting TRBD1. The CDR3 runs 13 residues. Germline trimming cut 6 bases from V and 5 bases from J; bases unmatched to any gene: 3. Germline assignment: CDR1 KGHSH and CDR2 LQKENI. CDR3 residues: CASSADRNEKLFF. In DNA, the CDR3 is TGTGCCAGCTCTGCGGACAGGAATGAAAAACTGTTTTTT.

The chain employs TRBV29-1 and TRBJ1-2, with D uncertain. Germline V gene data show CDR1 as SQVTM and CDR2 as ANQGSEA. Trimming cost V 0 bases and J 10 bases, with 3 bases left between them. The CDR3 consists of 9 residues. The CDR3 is CSVEDSYTF. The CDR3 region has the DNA TGCAGCGTTGAAGACTCCTACACCTTC.

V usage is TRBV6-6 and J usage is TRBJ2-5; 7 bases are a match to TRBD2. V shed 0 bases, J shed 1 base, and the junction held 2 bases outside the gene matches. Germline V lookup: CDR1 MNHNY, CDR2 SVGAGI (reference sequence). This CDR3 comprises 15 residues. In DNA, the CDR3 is TGTGCCAGCAGTTACTCGGGGGGGACCCAAGAGACCCAGTACTTC. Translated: CASSYSGGTQETQYF.

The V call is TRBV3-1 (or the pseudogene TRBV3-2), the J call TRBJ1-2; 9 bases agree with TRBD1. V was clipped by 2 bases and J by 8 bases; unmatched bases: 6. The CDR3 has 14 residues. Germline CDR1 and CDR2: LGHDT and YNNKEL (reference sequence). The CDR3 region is CASSQPGTGTGYTF. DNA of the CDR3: TGTGCCAGCAGCCAACCCGGGACAGGGACGGGCTACACCTTC.

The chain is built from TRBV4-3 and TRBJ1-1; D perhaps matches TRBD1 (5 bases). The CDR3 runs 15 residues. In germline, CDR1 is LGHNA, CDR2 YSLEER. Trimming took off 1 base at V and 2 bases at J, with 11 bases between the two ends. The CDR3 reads CASSQVGQGNTEAFF. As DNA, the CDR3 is TGCGCCAGCAGCCAAGTTGGGCAGGGAAACACTGAAGCTTTCTTT.

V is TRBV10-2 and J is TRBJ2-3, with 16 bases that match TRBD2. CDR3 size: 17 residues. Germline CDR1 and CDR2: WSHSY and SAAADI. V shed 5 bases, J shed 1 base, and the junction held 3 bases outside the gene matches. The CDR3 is CASSPGTSGRGTDTQYF. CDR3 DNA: TGCGCCAGCAGTCCCGGGACTAGCGGGAGGGGCACAGATACGCAGTATTTT.

The DNA of the CDR3 is TGTGCCAGCACCGGGACAGGGGATGGCTACACCTTC. Translation: CASTGTGDGYTF. The chain combines TRBV6-5 with TRBJ1-2; TRBD1 matches 10 bases. CDR1 and CDR2 from the germline V gene are MNHEY and SVGAGI. V was clipped by 7 bases and J by 6 bases; unmatched bases: 2. CDR3 length equals 12 residues.

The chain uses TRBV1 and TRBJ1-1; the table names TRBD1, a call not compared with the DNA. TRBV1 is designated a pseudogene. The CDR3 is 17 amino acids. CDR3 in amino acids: CTSSLLAGDGQNTEAFF. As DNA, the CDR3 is TGCACCAGCAGCCTCTTGGCAGGGGATGGGCAAAACACTGAAGCTTTCTTT.

The CDR3 DNA reads TGCGCCAGCAAACGGACTAGCGGGAGTATTGGGGAGCAGTACTTC. It codes for CASKRTSGSIGEQYF. This rearrangement joins TRBV4-3 to TRBJ2-7; 13 bases line up with TRBD2. Germline trimming cut 7 bases from V and 7 bases from J; bases unmatched to any gene: 10. The CDR3 sequence is 15 residues long. The germline V gene has CDR1 LGHNA and CDR2 YSLEER.

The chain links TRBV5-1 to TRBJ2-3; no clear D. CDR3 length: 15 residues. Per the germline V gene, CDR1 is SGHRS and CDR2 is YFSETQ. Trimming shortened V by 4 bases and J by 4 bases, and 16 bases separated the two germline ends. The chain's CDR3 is CASSLDVNGPDTQYF. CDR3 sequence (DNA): TGCGCCAGCAGCCTGGACGTAAATGGCCCAGATACGCAGTATTTT.

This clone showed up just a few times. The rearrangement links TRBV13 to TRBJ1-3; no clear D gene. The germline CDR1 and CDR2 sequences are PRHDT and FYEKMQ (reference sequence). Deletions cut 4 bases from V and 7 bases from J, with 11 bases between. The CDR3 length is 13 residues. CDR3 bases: TGTGCCAGCAGCTCTGGGCCCGGCAACACCATATATTTT. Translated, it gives CASSSGPGNTIYF. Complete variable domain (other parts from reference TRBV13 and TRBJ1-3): AAGVIQSPRHLIKEKRETATLKCYPIPRHDTVYWYQQGPGQDPQFLISFYEKMQSDKGSIPDRFSAQQFSDYHSELNMSSLELGDSALYFCASSSGPGNTIYFGEGSWLTVV.

CDR3 sequence reads: CSVRSSGHEKLFF. The CDR3 coding sequence is TGCAGCGTTCGCTCATCAGGGCATGAAAAACTGTTTTTT. The chain has TRBV29-1 and TRBJ1-4, with a tentative D call TRBD1 (5 bases). Trimming took off 5 bases at V and 6 bases at J, with 13 bases between the two ends. The CDR3 loop spans 13 amino acids. Germline V gene lookup returns CDR1 SQVTM and CDR2 ANQGSEA.

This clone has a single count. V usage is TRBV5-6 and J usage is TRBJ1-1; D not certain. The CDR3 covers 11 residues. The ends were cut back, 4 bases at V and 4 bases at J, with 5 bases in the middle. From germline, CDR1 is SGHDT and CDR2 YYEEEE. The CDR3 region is CASSRGTEAFF. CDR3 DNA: TGTGCCAGCAGCCGCGGCACTGAAGCTTTCTTT.

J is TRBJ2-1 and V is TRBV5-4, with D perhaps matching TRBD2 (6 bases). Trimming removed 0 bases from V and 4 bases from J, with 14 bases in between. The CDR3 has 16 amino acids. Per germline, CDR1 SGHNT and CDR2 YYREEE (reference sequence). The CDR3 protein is CASSLETGVGYNEQFF. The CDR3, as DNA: TGTGCCAGCAGCTTGGAGACGGGGGTAGGGTACAATGAGCAGTTCTTC.

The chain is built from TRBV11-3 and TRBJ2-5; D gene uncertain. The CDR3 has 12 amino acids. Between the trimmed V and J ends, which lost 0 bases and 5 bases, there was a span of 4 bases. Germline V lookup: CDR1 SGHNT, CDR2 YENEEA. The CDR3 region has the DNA TGTGCCAGCAGCTTAGATTCGGAGACCCAGTACTTC. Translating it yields CASSLDSETQYF. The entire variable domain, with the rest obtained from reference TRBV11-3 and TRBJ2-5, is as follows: EAGVVQSPRYKIIEKKQPVAFWCNPISGHNTLYWYLQNLGQGPELLIRYENEEAVDDSQLPKDRFSAERLKGVDSTLKIQPAELGDSAVYLCASSLDSETQYFGPGTRLLVL.

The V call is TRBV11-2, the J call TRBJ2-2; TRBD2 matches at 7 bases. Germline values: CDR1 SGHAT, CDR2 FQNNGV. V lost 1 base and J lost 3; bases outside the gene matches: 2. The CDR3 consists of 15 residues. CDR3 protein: CASSLGGSDTGELFF. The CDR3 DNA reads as TGTGCCAGCAGCTTAGGCGGGAGTGACACCGGGGAGCTGTTTTTT.

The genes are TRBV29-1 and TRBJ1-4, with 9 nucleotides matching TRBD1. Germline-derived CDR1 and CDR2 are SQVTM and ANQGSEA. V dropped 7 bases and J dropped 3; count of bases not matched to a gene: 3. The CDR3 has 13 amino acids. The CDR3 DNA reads TGCAGCGCCCGGGACAGGGCTAATGAAAAACTGTTTTTT. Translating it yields CSARDRANEKLFF. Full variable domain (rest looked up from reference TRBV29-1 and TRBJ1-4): SAVISQKPSRDICQRGTSLTIQCQVDSQVTMMFWYRQQPGQSLTLIATANQGSEATYESGFVIDKFPISRPNLTFSTLTVSNMSPEDSSIYLCSARDRANEKLFFGSGTQLSVL.